The next 26 T cell receptor beta chains were all read from a single sample in a study of OX40 agonist ivuxolimab in advanced cancers. Using immunoSEQ multiplex PCR, the repertoire was profiled, and TCRdb retains in-frame clones only, with some absent. The table lists 77,000 or so clones, around 92% of them singletons, with more than 9.5% in the top ten. The sample was CD4+ or CD8+ T cells sorted from blood, taken in a trial of the OX40 agonist ivuxolimab. These receptors were taken from an adult with an advanced solid tumor such as melanoma, head and neck, liver or kidney cancer.

The rearrangement uses TRBV27 and TRBJ2-7; D is tentatively TRBD1 or TRBD2 (6 bases each). This CDR3 comprises 14 residues. V gave up 3 bases and J gave up 3 bases, with 12 bases separating them. Germline V gene data show CDR1 as MNHEY and CDR2 as SMNVEV (reference sequence). The CDR3 nucleotides are TGTGCCAGCAGTTTCGGGGGCGCCGGCTACGAGCAGTACTTC. This translates into CASSFGGAGYEQYF.

This rearrangement joins TRBV27 to TRBJ2-7; D is uncertain. V shed 3 bases and J shed 3 bases, with 9 bases lying between them. This CDR3 spans 13 amino acids. Germline V gives CDR1 MNHEY, CDR2 SMNVEV (reference sequence). The CDR3 DNA follows: TGTGCCAGCAGTTTTGGGGTCAACTACGAGCAGTACTTC. Its translation: CASSFGVNYEQYF.

This clone has just one count. This chain uses TRBV6-1 with TRBJ1-2; TRBD1 agrees at 10 bases. The CDR3 loop spans 13 amino acids. Trimming cost V 7 bases and J 8 bases; bases outside gene matches: 7. In germline, CDR1 is MNHNS, CDR2 SASEGT. The CDR3 here is CASMDRGVWGYTF. CDR3 in DNA: TGTGCCAGCATGGACAGGGGGGTGTGGGGCTACACCTTC.

The J gene is TRBJ2-3, the V gene TRBV11-2; unclear D gene. The CDR3 covers 16 residues. The V end was cut by 4 bases, the J end by 0 bases, with 14 bases between. Germline values: CDR1 SGHAT, CDR2 FQNNGV. CDR3 region: CASSSVAPPSTDTQYF. The CDR3 DNA sequence: TGTGCCAGCAGCTCGGTGGCGCCGCCAAGCACAGATACGCAGTATTTT.

The V gene is TRBV6-1, the J gene TRBJ2-3, with 7 positions matching TRBD2. The V and J ends lost 6 bases and 5 bases, in that order; junction bases with no gene match: 11. This CDR3 comprises 15 residues. Germline CDR1 reads MNHNS; CDR2 reads SASEGT. CDR3 residues: CASRGLAVEGDTQYF. The DNA of the CDR3 is TGTGCCAGCAGAGGGCTAGCGGTCGAGGGAGATACGCAGTATTTT.

The rearrangement links TRBV4-1 to TRBJ2-5; 11 nucleotides match TRBD2. The CDR3 sequence is 19 residues long. V trimming: 3 bases; J trimming: 5 bases; junction bases outside the gene matches: 17. CDR1 is MGHRA, CDR2 YSYEKL, per germline. The CDR3 coding sequence is TGCGCCAGCAGCCACTATAGCGGGGGGGCCTGGCTTCGTAGGGAGACCCAGTACTTC. Its protein product is CASSHYSGGAWLRRETQYF.

The chain recombines TRBV4-3 with TRBJ2-2; either TRBD1 or TRBD2 may fit D (5 bases each). The CDR3 runs 16 residues. CDR1 and CDR2 (germline): LGHNA, YSLEER. V gave up 0 bases and J gave up 6 bases, with 14 bases separating them. CDR3 sequence (DNA): TGCGCCAGCAGCCAAGATGTGGGACGAAGTGCCGGGGAGCTGTTTTTT. This encodes CASSQDVGRSAGELFF.

The chain combines TRBV7-8 with TRBJ2-3; a possible D gene is TRBD2 (6 bases). The CDR3 covers 16 residues. Germline values: CDR1 SGHVS, CDR2 FQNEAQ. V lost 8 bases and J 3 bases, leaving 21 bases between the germline ends. Here the CDR3 DNA reads TGTGCCAGCGATTCCCCCGGGGGTTTTTTGACAGATACGCAGTATTTT. This codes for CASDSPGGFLTDTQYF.

This chain connects TRBV10-3 to TRBJ2-2, with 10 bases fitting TRBD2. CDR3 length: 14 amino acids. Germline V lookup: CDR1 ENHRY, CDR2 SYGVKD. V lost 8 bases to trimming and J lost 5 bases; unmatched junction nucleotides: 5. The CDR3 sequence: CAIPGLATTGELFF. CDR3 nucleotide sequence: TGTGCCATCCCGGGACTAGCGACGACCGGGGAGCTGTTTTTT.

The CDR3: CASSDSRSSYTEAFF. In DNA form, the CDR3 reads TGTGCCAGCAGTGACTCGAGGAGCAGCTACACTGAAGCTTTCTTT. The chain has TRBV6-4 and TRBJ1-1; D remains ambiguous. Germline V gene sequence: CDR1 MRHNA, CDR2 SNTAGT. V lost 0 bases and J 3 bases, leaving 11 bases between the germline ends. The CDR3 runs to 15 residues.

The chain employs TRBV7-9 and TRBJ1-4, with unresolved D. The CDR3 covers 13 residues. CDR1 is SEHNR, CDR2 FQNEAQ, per germline (reference sequence). V was cut by 5 bases and J by 6 bases, with 10 bases left in between. The CDR3 nucleotides read TGTGCCAGCAGCCGTTACAGCGATGAAAAACTGTTTTTT. Amino acids: CASSRYSDEKLFF.

This chain connects TRBV7-2 to TRBJ2-7; weak D call: TRBD2 (6 bases). This CDR3 spans 16 amino acids. Germline lookup yields CDR1 SGHTA and CDR2 FQGNSA. V gave up 5 bases and J gave up 4 bases, with 21 bases separating them. This CDR3 reads CASSHIGGNQSYEQYF. The CDR3 region has the DNA TGTGCCAGCAGCCACATCGGCGGGAACCAGTCTTACGAGCAGTACTTC. Full variable domain (rest looked up from reference TRBV7-2 and TRBJ2-7): GAGVSQSPSNKVTEKGKDVELRCDPISGHTALYWYRQSLGQGLEFLIYFQGNSAPDKSGLPSDRFSAERTGGSVSTLTIQRTQQEDSAVYLCASSHIGGNQSYEQYFGPGTRLTVT.

Here the CDR3 reads CASSYSGRPSTDTQYF. Written as DNA, the CDR3 is TGTGCCAGCAGTTACTCGGGACGGCCTAGCACAGATACGCAGTATTTT. V is TRBV6-5 and J is TRBJ2-3; D may be TRBD1 or TRBD2 (5 bases each). The length of the CDR3 is 16 residues. The ends were cut back, 0 bases at V and 0 bases at J, with 10 bases in the middle. The V gene's germline CDR1 is MNHEY and CDR2 SVGAGI.

V usage is TRBV7-3 and J usage is TRBJ2-7; 7 bases match TRBD2. The CDR3 runs 13 residues. After removal of 6 bases from V and 5 bases from J, the junction contained 7 bases not matched to a gene. Germline V CDR1 and CDR2: SGHTA, FQGTGA. The CDR3 sequence: CASSYTSADEQYF. CDR3 DNA sequence: TGTGCCAGCAGTTACACTAGCGCCGACGAGCAGTACTTC.

This clone showed up just once. CDR3 sequence (DNA): TGTGCCAGCAGTTACTTGAGACCCGGGGTGGCGCAGTATTTT. This encodes CASSYLRPGVAQYF. V usage is TRBV6-5 and J usage is TRBJ2-3, with D maybe TRBD2 (5 bases). Trimming removed 1 base at V and 10 bases at J, with 15 bases between. Looked up from germline, CDR1 is MNHEY and CDR2 is SVGAGI. The CDR3 is 14 residues long.

This sequence joins TRBV6-6 and TRBJ1-5, with D maybe TRBD1 (6 bases). This CDR3 is 14 amino acids long. V was trimmed by 4 bases and J by 3 bases, leaving 10 bases between them. Germline V gene sequence: CDR1 MNHNY, CDR2 SVGAGI (reference sequence). DNA of the CDR3: TGTGCCAGCAGTTCATCGGGGGCCAATCAGCCCCAGCATTTT. Protein sequence: CASSSSGANQPQHF.

This clone has more than one count but fewer than ten. The V gene is TRBV4-2, the J gene TRBJ1-2; D is undetermined. V was cut by 0 bases and J by 1 base, with 9 bases left in between. The CDR3 extends over 15 amino acids. Germline V lookup: CDR1 LGHNA, CDR2 YNFKEQ. This chain's CDR3 is CASSQDPSLNYGYTF. CDR3 nucleotides: TGTGCCAGCAGCCAAGATCCCAGCCTTAACTATGGCTACACCTTC.

This clone was counted once. The chain couples TRBV10-1 to TRBJ1-1; D unclear. V lost 3 bases and J 7 bases, leaving 15 bases between the germline ends. Germline CDR1 WNHNN, CDR2 SYGVQD (reference sequence). This CDR3 contains 14 residues. CDR3 residues: CASSDLGIGGEAFF. The CDR3 DNA reads TGCGCCAGCAGTGACTTAGGAATAGGCGGTGAAGCTTTCTTT.

There are a few counts of this clone. This rearrangement joins TRBV4-1 to TRBJ1-5; TRBD1 might be the D (6 bases). V was cut by 0 bases and J by 2 bases, with 8 bases left in between. The CDR3 runs to 15 residues. Germline CDR1 reads MGHRA; CDR2 reads YSYEKL. The CDR3 sequence is CASSQEPGGNQPQHF. The CDR3 DNA sequence: TGCGCCAGCAGCCAAGAGCCAGGGGGCAATCAGCCCCAGCATTTT.

The CDR3 loop reads CASSLGGDGAYEQYF. In DNA, the CDR3 is TGTGCCAGCAGCTTAGGGGGCGACGGGGCCTACGAGCAGTACTTC. The chain recombines TRBV7-3 with TRBJ2-7; a weak D match, TRBD1 (6 bases). This CDR3 has 15 amino acids. Germline assignment: CDR1 SGHTA and CDR2 FQGTGA. The V gene lost 2 bases and the J gene lost 2 bases, with 13 bases spanning the gap.

CDR3: CASSFRGNSPATDTQYF. For the CDR3, the DNA is TGCGCCAGCAGCTTCAGAGGGAACAGTCCGGCCACAGATACGCAGTATTTT. V and J are TRBV5-1 and TRBJ2-3; TRBD2 is a possible D gene (5 bases). Trimming took 2 bases from V and 2 from J, leaving 18 bases between them. Germline CDR1 SGHRS, CDR2 YFSETQ. The CDR3 loop spans 17 amino acids.

This sequence joins TRBV2 and TRBJ2-7; 10 nucleotides agree with TRBD1. The germline V gene encodes CDR1 SNHLY and CDR2 FYNNEI. Trimming took 11 bases from V and 2 from J; bases not matched to a gene: 18. This CDR3 has 17 residues. CDR3 residues: CALQGPGQGSNAYEQYF. In DNA form, the CDR3 reads TGTGCCCTACAGGGTCCGGGACAGGGGTCAAACGCCTACGAGCAGTACTTC.

J is TRBJ2-7 and V is TRBV9, with D perhaps being TRBD1 or TRBD2 (5 bases each). V was trimmed by 0 bases and J by 4 bases, leaving 11 bases between them. CDR1 and CDR2 from the germline V gene are SGDLS and YYNGEE. This CDR3 region has 14 residues. CDR3 coding DNA: TGTGCCAGCAGCGTAGAATTCGGGGCTTACGAGCAGTACTTC. Protein sequence: CASSVEFGAYEQYF.

This clone was counted a single time. The CDR3 protein is CASSYGGGSYNEQFF. The CDR3 region has the DNA TGTGCCAGCAGCTACGGGGGTGGCTCCTACAATGAGCAGTTCTTC. The chain recombines TRBV9 with TRBJ2-1; D perhaps matches TRBD2 (6 bases). This CDR3 has 15 amino acids. Between the trimmed V and J ends, which lost 4 bases and 0 bases, there was a span of 11 bases. The germline gives CDR1 SGDLS, CDR2 YYNGEE.

The CDR3 loop is CASSTGERGLWEQYF. In nucleotides, the CDR3 is TGTGCCAGCAGCACAGGGGAACGGGGTTTGTGGGAGCAGTACTTC. The chain couples TRBV11-2 to TRBJ2-7, with 7 bases identical to TRBD1. V was clipped by 5 bases and J by 7 bases; unmatched bases: 14. Germline V gene lookup returns CDR1 SGHAT and CDR2 FQNNGV. The CDR3 spans 15 residues.

J is TRBJ2-3 and V is TRBV9; the match to TRBD2 covers 12 bases. This CDR3 comprises 15 residues. After removal of 6 bases from V and 4 bases from J, the junction contained 6 bases not matched to a gene. CDR1 is SGDLS, CDR2 YYNGEE, per germline. CDR3 in amino acids: CASTLAGGGADTQYF. The CDR3 region has the DNA TGTGCCAGCACCCTAGCGGGGGGGGGAGCAGATACGCAGTATTTT.